This TCR beta chain is drawn from a study of control samples from healthy donors and cancer patients. Produced via immunoSEQ multiplex PCR; TCRdb's table is partial and in-frame only. The table has approximately 120,000 clones, about nine tenths seen once; the top ten hold more than 3.5%. The CDR3 has 12 amino acids. Between the trimmed V and J ends, which lost 3 bases and 11 bases, there was a span of 11 bases. The TCR was taken from a human donor in good health. The donor label of this sample is uncertain. The sequenced sample was blood. The chain couples TRBV12-3 or TRBV12-4 to TRBJ1-5, with no clear D. CDR3 amino acids: CASSFTERAQHF. The DNA of the CDR3 is TGTGCCAGCAGTTTCACCGAGAGGGCCCAGCATTTT.